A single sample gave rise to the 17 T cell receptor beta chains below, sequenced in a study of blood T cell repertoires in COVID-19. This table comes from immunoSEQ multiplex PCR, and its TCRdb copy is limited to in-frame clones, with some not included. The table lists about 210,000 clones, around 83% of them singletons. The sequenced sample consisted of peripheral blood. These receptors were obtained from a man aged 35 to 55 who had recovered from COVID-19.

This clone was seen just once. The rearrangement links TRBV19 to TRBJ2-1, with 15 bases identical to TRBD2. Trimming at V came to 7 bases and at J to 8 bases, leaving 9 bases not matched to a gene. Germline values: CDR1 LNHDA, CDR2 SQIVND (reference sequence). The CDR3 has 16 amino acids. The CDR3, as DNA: TGTGCCAGTACCACAGGACTAGCGGGAGGGGGGTATGAGCAGTTCTTC. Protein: CASTTGLAGGGYEQFF.

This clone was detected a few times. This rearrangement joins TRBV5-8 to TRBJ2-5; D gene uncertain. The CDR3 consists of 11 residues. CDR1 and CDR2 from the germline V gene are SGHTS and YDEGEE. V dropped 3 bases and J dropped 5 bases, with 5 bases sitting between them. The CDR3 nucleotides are TGTGCCAGCAGCTATGCGGAGACCCAGTACTTC. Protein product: CASSYAETQYF. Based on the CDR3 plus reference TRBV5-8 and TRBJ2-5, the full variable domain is EAGVTQSPTHLIKTRGQQATLRCSPISGHTSVYWYQQALGLGLQFLLWYDEGEERNRGNFPPRFSGRQFPNYSSELNVNALELEDSALYLCASSYAETQYFGPGTRLLVL.

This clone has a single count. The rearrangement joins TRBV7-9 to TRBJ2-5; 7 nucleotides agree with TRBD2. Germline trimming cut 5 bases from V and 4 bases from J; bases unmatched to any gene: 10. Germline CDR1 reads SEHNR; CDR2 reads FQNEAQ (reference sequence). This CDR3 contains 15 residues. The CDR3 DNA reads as TGTGCCAGCAGCCCCCAGACCGGGGAGGGAGAGACCCAGTACTTC. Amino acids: CASSPQTGEGETQYF.

The CDR3 region has the DNA TGTGCCAGCAGCTTGGAGATGCCGGGACTAGCGTTATACAATGAGCAGTTCTTC. This sequence encodes CASSLEMPGLALYNEQFF. The chain couples TRBV5-6 to TRBJ2-1, with TRBD2 identical over 10 bases. Germline CDR1 SGHDT, CDR2 YYEEEE. The V gene end was trimmed by 0 bases and the J gene end by 4 bases; junction bases not matched to a gene: 10. The CDR3 contains 18 residues.

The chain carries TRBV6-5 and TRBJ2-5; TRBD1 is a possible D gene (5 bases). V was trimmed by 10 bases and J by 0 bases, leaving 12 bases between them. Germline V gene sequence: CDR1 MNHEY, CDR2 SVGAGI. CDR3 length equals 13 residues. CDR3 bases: TGTGCCACCAGGGCGCGGAACCAAGAGACCCAGTACTTC. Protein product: CATRARNQETQYF.

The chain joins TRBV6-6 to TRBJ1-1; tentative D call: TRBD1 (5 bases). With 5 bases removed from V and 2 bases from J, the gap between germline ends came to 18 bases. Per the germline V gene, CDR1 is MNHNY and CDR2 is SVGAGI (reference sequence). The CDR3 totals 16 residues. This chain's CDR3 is CASSPGAGRDNTEAFF. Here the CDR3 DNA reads TGTGCCAGCAGTCCCGGGGCAGGGAGGGATAACACTGAAGCTTTCTTT.

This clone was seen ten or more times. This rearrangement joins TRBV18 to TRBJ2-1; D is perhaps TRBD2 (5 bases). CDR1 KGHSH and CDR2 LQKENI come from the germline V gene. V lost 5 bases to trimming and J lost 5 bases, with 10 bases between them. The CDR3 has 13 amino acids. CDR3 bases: TGTGCCAGCTCATCCTTGAGGGACAATGAGCAGTTCTTC. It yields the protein CASSSLRDNEQFF.

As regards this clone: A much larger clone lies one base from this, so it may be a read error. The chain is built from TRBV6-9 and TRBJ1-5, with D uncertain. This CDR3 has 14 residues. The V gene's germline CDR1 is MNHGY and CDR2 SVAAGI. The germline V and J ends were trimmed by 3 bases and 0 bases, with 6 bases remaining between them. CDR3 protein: CASSYEGSNQPQHF. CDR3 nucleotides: TGTGCCAGCAGTTACGAGGGTAGCAATCAGCCCCAGCATTTT.

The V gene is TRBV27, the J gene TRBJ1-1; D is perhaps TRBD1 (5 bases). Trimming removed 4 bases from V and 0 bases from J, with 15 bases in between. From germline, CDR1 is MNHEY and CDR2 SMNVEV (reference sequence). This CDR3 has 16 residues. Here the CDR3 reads CASSSLGASMNTEAFF. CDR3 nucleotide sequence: TGTGCCAGCAGTTCTCTAGGGGCCTCCATGAACACTGAAGCTTTCTTT.

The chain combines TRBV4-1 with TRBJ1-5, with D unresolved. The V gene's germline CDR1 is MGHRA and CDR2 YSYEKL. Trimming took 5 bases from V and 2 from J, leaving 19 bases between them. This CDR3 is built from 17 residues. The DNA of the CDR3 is TGCGCCAGCAGCTTCAGCCGAGGGCGCTCGGGCAATCAGCCCCAGCATTTT. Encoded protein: CASSFSRGRSGNQPQHF.

Here the CDR3 reads CASSLVGRAGDTQYF. CDR3 DNA sequence: TGTGCCAGCAGCTTAGTCGGGCGGGCGGGAGATACGCAGTATTTT. J is TRBJ2-3 and V is TRBV11-2; D may be TRBD2 (5 bases). Trimming removed 1 base from V and 5 bases from J, with 13 bases in between. The CDR3 has 15 amino acids. Germline V gene data show CDR1 as SGHAT and CDR2 as FQNNGV.

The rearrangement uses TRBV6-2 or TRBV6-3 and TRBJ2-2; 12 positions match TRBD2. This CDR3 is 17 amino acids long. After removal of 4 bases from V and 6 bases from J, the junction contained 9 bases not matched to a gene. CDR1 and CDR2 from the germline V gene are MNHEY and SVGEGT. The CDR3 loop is CASSSRTGLAGAGELFF. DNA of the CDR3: TGTGCCAGCAGTTCAAGGACGGGACTAGCGGGTGCCGGGGAGCTGTTTTTT.

The CDR3, as DNA: TGTGCCAGCAGCCCAGACAGGGGTAACTACAATGAGCAGTTCTTC. Translating gives CASSPDRGNYNEQFF. V usage is TRBV7-9 and J usage is TRBJ2-1; 8 bases map to TRBD1. Trimming removed 5 bases from V and 3 bases from J; junction bases left unmatched: 6. The length of the CDR3 is 15 residues. Per the germline V gene, CDR1 is SEHNR and CDR2 is FQNEAQ (reference sequence).

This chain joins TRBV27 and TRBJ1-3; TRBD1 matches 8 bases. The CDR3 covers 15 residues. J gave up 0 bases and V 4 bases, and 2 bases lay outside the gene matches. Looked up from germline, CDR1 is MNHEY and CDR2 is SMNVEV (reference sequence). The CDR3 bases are TGTGCCAGCAGTTCGACAGGGGACTCTGGAAACACCATATATTTT. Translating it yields CASSSTGDSGNTIYF.

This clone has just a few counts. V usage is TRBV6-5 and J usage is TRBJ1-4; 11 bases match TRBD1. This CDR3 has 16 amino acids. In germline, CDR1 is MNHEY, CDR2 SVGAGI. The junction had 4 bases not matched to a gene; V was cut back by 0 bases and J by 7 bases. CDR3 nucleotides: TGTGCCAGCAGTTACTCGGACAGGGGGCTAGGTGAAAAACTGTTTTTT. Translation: CASSYSDRGLGEKLFF.

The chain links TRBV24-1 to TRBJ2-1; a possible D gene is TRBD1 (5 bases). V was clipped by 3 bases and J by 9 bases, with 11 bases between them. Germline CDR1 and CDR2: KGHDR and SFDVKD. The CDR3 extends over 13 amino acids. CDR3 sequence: CATSDTYQGEQFF. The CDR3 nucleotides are TGTGCCACCAGTGATACGTACCAGGGTGAGCAGTTCTTC.

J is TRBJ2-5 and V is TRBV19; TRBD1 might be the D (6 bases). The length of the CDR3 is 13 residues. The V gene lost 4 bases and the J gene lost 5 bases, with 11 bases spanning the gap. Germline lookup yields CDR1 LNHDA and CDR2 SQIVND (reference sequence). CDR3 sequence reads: CASSTSGAETQYF. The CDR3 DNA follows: TGTGCCAGTAGTACTTCAGGGGCCGAGACCCAGTACTTC.